These T cell receptor beta chains were read from a single sample in a study of cytomegalovirus exposure and HLA in healthy donors. The data were produced by immunoSEQ multiplex PCR, yet TCRdb's version contains in-frame clones alone and is incomplete. The top ten hold about 12% of the sample, which has about 250,000 clones, about 88% seen once. The sample consisted of PBMCs. Receptors were obtained from a young man in good health and CMV-seropositive. Each CDR3 is given with its conserved first and last residue.

v_call	j_call	cdr3_aa
TRBV19	TRBJ1-5	CASSSGTVQPQHF
TRBV10-1	TRBJ2-2	CASNTGTANTGELFF
TRBV5-1	TRBJ1-1	CASSLIQGPNTEAFF
TRBV27	TRBJ1-1	CASSLFGRGNTEAFF
TRBV6-5	TRBJ1-1	CASSRRGVTEAFF
TRBV4-1	TRBJ1-2	CASSQDLRTGGDGYTF
TRBV11-3	TRBJ2-3	CASSFTGSTDTQYF
TRBV29-1	TRBJ2-7	CSAASVYEQYF
TRBV6-5	TRBJ2-1	CASRAGTGVNEQFF
TRBV25-1	TRBJ2-3	CASSDELVTDTQYF
TRBV5-1	TRBJ2-1	CASSKGLTSGSANEQFF
TRBV25-1	TRBJ2-5	CASSDPTRQLETQYF
TRBV27	TRBJ2-5	CASSSGGETQYF
TRBV7-2	TRBJ2-1	CASSSGGLAGNNEQFF
TRBV30	TRBJ2-2	CAWSGEREDGTGELFF
TRBV13	TRBJ2-7	CASRGEAVGAEQYF
TRBV5-1	TRBJ1-4	CASSLTTNSNEKLFF
TRBV2	TRBJ1-2	CASSEVGEKDTF
TRBV10-3	TRBJ2-7	CAISDEGVEQYF